This T cell receptor (beta chain) appears in the sequencing data of a study of metastatic and nonmetastatic thyroid tumors. This CDR3 spans 12 amino acids. V gave up 1 base and J gave up 5 bases, with 6 bases separating them. This clone was observed a few times. No treatment of any kind had been given to any patient before thyroid surgery. TCRdb re-called the PCR reads via MiXCR. In the table there are over 10,000 clones, about 25% of which are singletons. Sequences were obtained from blood. The V call is TRBV12-3 or TRBV12-4, the J call TRBJ2-7; D not certain. The TCR originated in a female donor with papillary thyroid cancer or a benign thyroid nodule (not recorded which). Some clones in this sample may be carry-over from other donors' samples. CDR3 residues: CASSLGGHEQYF. CDR3 nucleotides: TGTGCCAGCAGTTTAGGGGGTCACGAGCAGTACTTC.